Listed below are T cell receptor beta chains from one sample, sequenced in a study of identical twins. TCRdb ran MiXCR on the 5' RACE reads and lists one entry per CDR3 protein. The profile covers about 690,000 distinct CDR3 sequences, with around 21% appearing a single time and approximately 4.3% taken by the ten largest. These sequences were also reported in another study, on T cells expressing NK-cell markers.

Sequencing was done on a sample of PBMCs. All receptors come from a woman younger than 30 in good health. Both conserved end residues are part of each CDR3. Each record gives: V gene, clone size, J gene, D gene, CDR3 protein, CDR3 DNA. The D gene is left open where the match is weak. The size entry is marked missing in some rows and otherwise reads once, few, many or a size class.

V gene: TRBV5-1
clone size: NA
J gene: TRBJ2-5
D gene: NA
CDR3 protein: CASSLIDSQETQYF
CDR3 DNA: TGCGCCAGCAGCTTGATCGACAGCCAAGAGACCCAGTACTTC

V gene: TRBV7-8
clone size: few
J gene: TRBJ1-2
D gene: NA
CDR3 protein: CASSLEQGFSYTF
CDR3 DNA: TGTGCCAGCAGCTTAGAACAGGGCTTTTCCTACACCTTC

V gene: TRBV25-1
clone size: few
J gene: TRBJ2-7
D gene: NA
CDR3 protein: CASPRPGPRPYEQYF
CDR3 DNA: TGTGCCAGCCCTAGGCCCGGGCCCCGTCCCTACGAGCAGTACTTC

V gene: TRBV2
clone size: NA
J gene: TRBJ2-5
D gene: NA
CDR3 protein: CASSGGDHNGETQYF
CDR3 DNA: TGTGCCAGCAGTGGGGGGGACCACAATGGAGAGACCCAGTACTTC

V gene: TRBV20-1
clone size: NA
J gene: TRBJ2-1
D gene: TRBD2
CDR3 protein: CSASRGAAGDEQFF
CDR3 DNA: TGCAGTGCTTCGAGAGGAGCGGCGGGAGATGAGCAGTTCTTC

V gene: TRBV7-9
clone size: few
J gene: TRBJ2-2
D gene: TRBD2
CDR3 protein: CASSGRVNTGELFF
CDR3 DNA: TGTGCCTCCAGTGGGAGGGTGAACACCGGGGAGCTGTTTTTT

V gene: TRBV7-2
clone size: few
J gene: TRBJ2-3
D gene: NA
CDR3 protein: CASSFGTFTDTQYF
CDR3 DNA: TGTGCCAGCAGCTTCGGGACTTTCACAGATACGCAGTATTTT

V gene: TRBV20-1
clone size: NA
J gene: TRBJ2-4
D gene: TRBD2
CDR3 protein: CSARDRAFSGGVNIQYF
CDR3 DNA: TGCAGTGCTAGAGATAGAGCCTTCAGTGGGGGGGTAAACATTCAGTACTTC

V gene: TRBV6-1
clone size: few
J gene: TRBJ2-3
D gene: NA
CDR3 protein: CASSHRSSTDTQYF
CDR3 DNA: TGTGCCAGCAGCCATAGGTCAAGCACAGATACGCAGTATTTT

V gene: TRBV6-5
clone size: NA
J gene: TRBJ2-7
D gene: TRBD2
CDR3 protein: CASSSVGRAYEQYF
CDR3 DNA: TGTGCCAGCAGTTCTGTGGGGAGGGCCTACGAGCAGTACTTC

V gene: TRBV6-2/TRBV6-3
clone size: few
J gene: TRBJ1-1
D gene: NA
CDR3 protein: CASRPKGSNTEAFF
CDR3 DNA: TGTGCCAGCAGGCCGAAGGGCTCGAACACTGAAGCTTTCTTT

V gene: TRBV14
clone size: NA
J gene: TRBJ2-1
D gene: NA
CDR3 protein: CASSQLGRYYNEQFF
CDR3 DNA: TGTGCCAGCAGCCAACTAGGGAGATATTACAATGAGCAGTTCTTC

V gene: TRBV12-3/TRBV12-4
clone size: NA
J gene: TRBJ1-2
D gene: NA
CDR3 protein: CASRRDGPYGYTF
CDR3 DNA: TGTGCCAGCAGACGGGACGGACCCTATGGCTACACCTTC

V gene: TRBV10-1
clone size: few
J gene: TRBJ2-3
D gene: NA
CDR3 protein: CASSESVTDTQYF
CDR3 DNA: TGCGCCAGCAGTGAGTCGGTGACAGATACGCAGTATTTT

V gene: TRBV20-1
clone size: NA
J gene: TRBJ2-2
D gene: NA
CDR3 protein: CSANPWTLPTGELFF
CDR3 DNA: TGCAGTGCAAACCCGTGGACTCTCCCAACCGGGGAGCTGTTTTTT

V gene: TRBV7-2
clone size: NA
J gene: TRBJ1-3
D gene: NA
CDR3 protein: CASSPTLGQGNTIYF
CDR3 DNA: TGTGCCAGCAGCCCAACCCTAGGACAGGGAAACACCATATATTTT

V gene: TRBV27
clone size: once
J gene: TRBJ1-1
D gene: TRBD1
CDR3 protein: CASSLWYRGQGASGTEAFF
CDR3 DNA: TGTGCCAGCAGTTTATGGTATAGGGGGCAGGGGGCTTCGGGCACTGAAGCTTTCTTT

V gene: TRBV7-2
clone size: NA
J gene: TRBJ2-7
D gene: TRBD2
CDR3 protein: CASSFNSRGGRSYEQYF
CDR3 DNA: TGTGCCAGCAGCTTTAATTCCCGGGGCGGGAGGTCCTACGAGCAGTACTTC

V gene: TRBV20-1
clone size: NA
J gene: TRBJ2-5
D gene: NA
CDR3 protein: CSASIPDLQETQYF
CDR3 DNA: TGCAGTGCTAGTATCCCAGACCTCCAAGAGACCCAGTACTTC

V gene: TRBV12-3/TRBV12-4
clone size: few
J gene: TRBJ1-4
D gene: TRBD1
CDR3 protein: CASSLMGQAEKLFF
CDR3 DNA: TGTGCCAGCAGTTTAATGGGACAGGCCGAAAAACTGTTTTTT

V gene: TRBV5-5
clone size: NA
J gene: TRBJ2-1
D gene: NA
CDR3 protein: CASRVGVVSPAYNEQFF
CDR3 DNA: TGTGCCAGCAGAGTGGGTGTGGTATCCCCAGCTTACAATGAGCAGTTCTTC

V gene: TRBV29-1
clone size: NA
J gene: TRBJ1-3
D gene: NA
CDR3 protein: CSVSGQGKSSGNTIYF
CDR3 DNA: TGCAGCGTTTCGGGGCAGGGAAAGAGCTCTGGAAACACCATATATTTT

V gene: TRBV20-1
clone size: NA
J gene: TRBJ2-7
D gene: NA
CDR3 protein: CSARDPGEGPYEQYF
CDR3 DNA: TGCAGTGCTAGAGACCCAGGTGAGGGTCCGTACGAGCAGTACTTC

V gene: TRBV7-2
clone size: NA
J gene: TRBJ2-3
D gene: NA
CDR3 protein: CASSLAGAKDTQYF
CDR3 DNA: TGTGCCAGCAGCTTAGCGGGAGCTAAAGATACGCAGTATTTT